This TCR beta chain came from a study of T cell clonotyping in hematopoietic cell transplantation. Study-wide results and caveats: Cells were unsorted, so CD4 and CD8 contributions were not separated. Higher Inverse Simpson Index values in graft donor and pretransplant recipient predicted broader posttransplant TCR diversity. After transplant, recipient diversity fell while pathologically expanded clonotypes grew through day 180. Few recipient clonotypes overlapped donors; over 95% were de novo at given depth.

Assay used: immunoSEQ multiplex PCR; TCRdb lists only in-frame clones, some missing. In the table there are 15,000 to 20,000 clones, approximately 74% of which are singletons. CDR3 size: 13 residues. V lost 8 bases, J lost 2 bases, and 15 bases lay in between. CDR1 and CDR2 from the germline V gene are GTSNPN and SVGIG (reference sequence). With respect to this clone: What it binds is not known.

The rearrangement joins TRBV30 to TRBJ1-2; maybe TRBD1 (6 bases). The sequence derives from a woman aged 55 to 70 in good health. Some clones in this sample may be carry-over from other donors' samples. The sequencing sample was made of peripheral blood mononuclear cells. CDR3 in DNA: TGTGCCAGGGGAGAGGGGGGAAACTATGGCTACACCTTC. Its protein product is CARGEGGNYGYTF.